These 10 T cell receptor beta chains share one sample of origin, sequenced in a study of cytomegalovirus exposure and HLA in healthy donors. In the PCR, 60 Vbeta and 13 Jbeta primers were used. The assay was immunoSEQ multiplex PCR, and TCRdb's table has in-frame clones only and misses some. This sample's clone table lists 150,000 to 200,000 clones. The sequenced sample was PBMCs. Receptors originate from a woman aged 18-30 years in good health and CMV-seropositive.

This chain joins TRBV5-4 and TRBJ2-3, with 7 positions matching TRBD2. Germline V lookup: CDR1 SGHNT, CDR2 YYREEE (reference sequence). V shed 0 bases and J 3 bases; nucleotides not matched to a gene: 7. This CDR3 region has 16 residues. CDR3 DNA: TGTGCCAGCAGCTTGGCTTTCGGGGGGTCGACAGATACGCAGTATTTT. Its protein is CASSLAFGGSTDTQYF.

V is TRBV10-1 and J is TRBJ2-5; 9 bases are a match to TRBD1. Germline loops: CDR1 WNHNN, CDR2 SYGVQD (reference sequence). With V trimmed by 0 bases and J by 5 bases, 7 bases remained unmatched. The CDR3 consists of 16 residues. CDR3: CASSESLGQGRETQYF. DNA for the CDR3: TGCGCCAGCAGTGAGTCGTTGGGACAGGGTAGGGAGACCCAGTACTTC.

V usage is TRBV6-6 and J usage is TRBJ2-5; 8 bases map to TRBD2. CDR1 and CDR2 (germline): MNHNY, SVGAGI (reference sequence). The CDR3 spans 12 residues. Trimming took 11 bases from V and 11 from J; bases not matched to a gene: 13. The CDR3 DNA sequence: TGTGCCGTCAGGGCGGGAGCGGGGGAGCAGTACTTC. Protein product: CAVRAGAGEQYF.

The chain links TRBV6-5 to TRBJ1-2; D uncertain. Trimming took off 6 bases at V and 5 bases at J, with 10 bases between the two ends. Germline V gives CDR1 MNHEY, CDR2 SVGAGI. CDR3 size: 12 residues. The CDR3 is CASRSYPYGYTF. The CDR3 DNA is TGTGCCAGCAGGAGTTACCCGTATGGCTACACCTTC.

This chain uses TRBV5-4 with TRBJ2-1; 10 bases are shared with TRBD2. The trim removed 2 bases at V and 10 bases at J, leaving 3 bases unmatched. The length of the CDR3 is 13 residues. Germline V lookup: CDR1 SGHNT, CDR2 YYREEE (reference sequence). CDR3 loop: CASSFSGLAEQFF. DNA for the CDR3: TGTGCCAGCAGCTTCTCGGGACTAGCGGAGCAGTTCTTC.

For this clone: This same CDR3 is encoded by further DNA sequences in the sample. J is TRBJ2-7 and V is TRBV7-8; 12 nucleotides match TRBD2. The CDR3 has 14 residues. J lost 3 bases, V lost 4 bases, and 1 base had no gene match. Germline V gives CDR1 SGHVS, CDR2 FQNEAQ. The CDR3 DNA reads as TGTGCCAGCAGCTGGACTAGCGGGAACTACGAGCAGTACTTC. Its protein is CASSWTSGNYEQYF. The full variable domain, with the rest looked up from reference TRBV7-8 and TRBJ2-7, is GAGVSQSPRYKVAKRGQDVALRCDPISGHVSLFWYQQALGQGPEFLTYFQNEAQLDKSGLPSDRFFAERPEGSVSTLKIQRTQQEDSAVYLCASSWTSGNYEQYFGPGTRLTVT.

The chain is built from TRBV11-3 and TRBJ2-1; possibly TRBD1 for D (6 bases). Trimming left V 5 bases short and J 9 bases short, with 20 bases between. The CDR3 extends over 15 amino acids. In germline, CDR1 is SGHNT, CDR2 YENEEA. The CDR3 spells CASSQTTGIRGEQFF. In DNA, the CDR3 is TGTGCCAGCAGCCAGACTACAGGGATCCGTGGTGAGCAGTTCTTC. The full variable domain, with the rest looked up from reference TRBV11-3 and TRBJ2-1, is EAGVVQSPRYKIIEKKQPVAFWCNPISGHNTLYWYLQNLGQGPELLIRYENEEAVDDSQLPKDRFSAERLKGVDSTLKIQPAELGDSAVYLCASSQTTGIRGEQFFGPGTRLTVL.

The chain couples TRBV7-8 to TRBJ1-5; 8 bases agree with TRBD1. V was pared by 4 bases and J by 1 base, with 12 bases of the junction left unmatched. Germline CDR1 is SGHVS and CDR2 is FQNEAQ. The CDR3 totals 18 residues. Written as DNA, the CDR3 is TGTGCCAGCAGCTACGACAGGGGATGGTCGAAAAGCAATCAGCCCCAGCATTTT. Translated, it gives CASSYDRGWSKSNQPQHF.

CDR3 sequence reads: CASSLTPLQSFLNTEAFF. DNA for the CDR3: TGTGCCAGCTCACTAACCCCCTTACAGAGTTTCCTGAACACTGAAGCTTTCTTT. The J gene is TRBJ1-1, the V gene TRBV18; no firm D call. Germline V gene sequence: CDR1 KGHSH, CDR2 LQKENI. The germline V and J ends were trimmed by 4 bases and 0 bases, with 21 bases remaining between them. This CDR3 region has 18 residues.

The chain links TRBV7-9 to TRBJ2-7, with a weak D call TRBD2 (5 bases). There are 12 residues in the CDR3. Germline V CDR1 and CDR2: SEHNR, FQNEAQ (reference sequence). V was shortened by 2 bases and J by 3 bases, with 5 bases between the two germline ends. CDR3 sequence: CASSLTSYEQYF. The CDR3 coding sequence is TGTGCCAGCAGCTTAACTAGCTACGAGCAGTACTTC.